Each of the 25 T cell receptor beta chains below was sequenced from the same sample in a study of T cells in Graves' hyperthyroidism and ophthalmopathy. Regions amplified from RNA transcripts were the TCR beta CDR3 regions. When the TCR CDR3 underwent first-round RT-PCR, the HTBI primer set was used. TCRdb re-derived calls from the multiplex PCR reads in MiXCR, one entry per CDR3 protein. The table records about 520,000 distinct CDR3 sequences, about 24% of them present only once. Sample: blood. These receptor sequences come from a woman between 25 and 40 years old with Graves' ophthalmopathy.

This clonotype is a singleton in its sample. A much larger clone differs from this one at a single base, so this may be a read error. CDR3 sequence (DNA): TGCAGTGCTAGAGGGTCGGGCTATGGCTACACCTTC. Translated, it gives CSARGSGYGYTF. The rearrangement links TRBV20-1 to TRBJ1-2; D not certain. This CDR3 is built from 12 residues. Trimming pared 1 base from V and 4 bases from J, leaving 7 bases between. CDR1 and CDR2 (germline): DFQATT, SNEGSKA (reference sequence).

The CDR3 DNA sequence: TGCAGTGCTAGAGAGGCCGTCCAGCCCCAGCATTTT. This gives the protein CSAREAVQPQHF. The chain joins TRBV20-1 to TRBJ1-5; D is ambiguous. CDR3 length equals 12 residues. V lost 0 bases to trimming and J lost 7 bases, with 7 bases between them. Per the germline V gene, CDR1 is DFQATT and CDR2 is SNEGSKA (reference sequence).

This clonotype has a count of ten or more. The chain recombines TRBV28 with TRBJ2-5; TRBD2 agrees at 14 bases. After removal of 4 bases from V and 5 bases from J, the junction contained 6 bases not matched to a gene. Germline lookup yields CDR1 MDHEN and CDR2 SYDVKM. The CDR3 is made up of 16 amino acids. The CDR3 nucleotides read TGTGCCAGCAGTTCGACTAGCGGGGGGGCCGTGGAGACCCAGTACTTC. Residues: CASSSTSGGAVETQYF.

V and J are TRBV4-1 and TRBJ1-2; 9 bases agree with TRBD1. Germline V CDR1 and CDR2: MGHRA, YSYEKL. V was clipped by 5 bases and J by 3 bases; unmatched bases: 4. CDR3 length equals 14 residues. In nucleotides, the CDR3 is TGCGCCAGCAGCGTCCGGGACAGGGACTATGGCTACACCTTC. Protein sequence: CASSVRDRDYGYTF.

There are a few counts of this clonotype. In DNA, the CDR3 is TGTGCCAGCAGCTTAGCGTATTCTCCCATCGGCGAGACCCAGTACTTC. Protein product: CASSLAYSPIGETQYF. The J gene is TRBJ2-5, the V gene TRBV7-2; unclear D gene. V was pared by 0 bases and J by 5 bases, with 16 bases between. Germline CDR1 SGHTA, CDR2 FQGNSA. There are 16 residues in the CDR3. The whole variable domain, remainder taken from reference TRBV7-2 and TRBJ2-5, is GAGVSQSPSNKVTEKGKDVELRCDPISGHTALYWYRQSLGQGLEFLIYFQGNSAPDKSGLPSDRFSAERTGGSVSTLTIQRTQQEDSAVYLCASSLAYSPIGETQYFGPGTRLLVL.

Concerning this clonotype itself: This may arise from a read error, as a much more abundant clone is one base away. V usage is TRBV4-1 and J usage is TRBJ2-7, with D possibly being TRBD2 (6 bases). Germline V CDR1 and CDR2: MGHRA, YSYEKL. This CDR3 spans 15 amino acids. The CDR3 sequence: CAISQGRDGAYEQYF. The CDR3 nucleotides read TGCGCCATCAGCCAAGGGCGGGACGGAGCCTACGAGCAGTACTTC.

This clonotype has a count of ten or more. V is TRBV12-3 or TRBV12-4 and J is TRBJ1-5, with D uncertain. The CDR3 consists of 13 residues. V gave up 2 bases and J gave up 1 base, with 3 bases separating them. DNA of the CDR3: TGTGCCAGCAGTTTACAGAGCAATCAGCCCCAGCATTTT. It yields the protein CASSLQSNQPQHF.

This clonotype was seen a handful of times. The chain has TRBV7-3 and TRBJ2-2; D is unclear. CDR3 length: 16 residues. Deletions cut 5 bases from V and 5 bases from J, with 18 bases between. Germline V gene data show CDR1 as SGHTA and CDR2 as FQGTGA. The CDR3 here is CASSPQGSRPTGELFF. The CDR3 DNA sequence: TGTGCCAGCAGCCCACAAGGTAGCAGGCCGACCGGGGAGCTGTTTTTT.

This chain links TRBV5-6 with TRBJ2-7, with TRBD1 as a possible D gene (6 bases). Germline V gene sequence: CDR1 SGHDT, CDR2 YYEEEE. V lost 4 bases and J lost 6, with 20 bases in between. CDR3 length: 15 residues. The CDR3 nucleotides read TGTGCCAGCAGCCCACGGACAGTATTCTCGTCCGAGCAGTACTTC. Translated: CASSPRTVFSSEQYF.

This chain's CDR3 is CASSEDSGGPYEQYF. DNA for the CDR3: TGTGCCAGCAGTGAAGATAGCGGGGGACCCTACGAGCAGTACTTC. The J gene is TRBJ2-7, the V gene TRBV6-1, with 9 bases aligning to TRBD2. The germline gives CDR1 MNHNS, CDR2 SASEGT. The J segment lost 2 bases and the V segment lost 1 base, leaving 3 bases of the junction unmatched. The CDR3 runs to 15 residues.

There are a few counts of this clonotype. The rearrangement links TRBV29-1 to TRBJ2-7, with D perhaps TRBD2 (6 bases). The CDR3 loop spans 13 amino acids. From germline, CDR1 is SQVTM and CDR2 ANQGSEA. V was trimmed by 4 bases and J by 4 bases, leaving 14 bases between them. The CDR3 nucleotides are TGCAGCGTTGCAGGTGTTGGGAGGTACGAGCAGTACTTC. Protein product: CSVAGVGRYEQYF.

This clonotype was counted many times. The V call is TRBV20-1, the J call TRBJ1-5; D gene uncertain. This CDR3 region has 16 residues. Looked up from germline, CDR1 is DFQATT and CDR2 is SNEGSKA (reference sequence). Between the trimmed V and J ends, which lost 3 bases and 0 bases, there was a span of 15 bases. The CDR3 spells CSASRPGTYSNQPQHF. CDR3 bases: TGCAGTGCTAGTAGGCCCGGCACCTATAGCAATCAGCCCCAGCATTTT.

The J gene is TRBJ2-7, the V gene TRBV12-3 or TRBV12-4; 11 bases agree with TRBD2. The CDR3 has 15 amino acids. The V segment lost 4 bases and the J segment 5 bases; nucleotides outside the gene matches: 7. CDR3 amino acids: CASSSLAGGSHEQYF. Here the CDR3 DNA reads TGTGCCAGCAGTTCCTTAGCGGGAGGGTCCCACGAGCAGTACTTC.

This clonotype was seen ten or more times. CDR3 bases: TGTGCCAGCAGCTTATCCGGGGAAACTGAAGCTTTCTTT. Its protein product is CASSLSGETEAFF. This rearrangement joins TRBV7-2 to TRBJ1-1; D is ambiguous. This CDR3 spans 13 amino acids. Germline-derived CDR1 and CDR2 are SGHTA and FQGNSA. The ends were cut back, 2 bases at V and 5 bases at J, with 9 bases in the middle. Full variable domain (rest looked up from reference TRBV7-2 and TRBJ1-1): GAGVSQSPSNKVTEKGKDVELRCDPISGHTALYWYRQSLGQGLEFLIYFQGNSAPDKSGLPSDRFSAERTGGSVSTLTIQRTQQEDSAVYLCASSLSGETEAFFGQGTRLTVV.

CDR3 nucleotide sequence: TGTGCCAGCAGGGACCCGATTGGGGCAGATGGCTACACCTTC. It encodes CASRDPIGADGYTF. This chain uses TRBV28 with TRBJ1-2; tentatively, D is TRBD1 (5 bases). Germline V CDR1 and CDR2: MDHEN, SYDVKM. This CDR3 contains 14 residues. The germline V and J ends were trimmed by 6 bases and 6 bases, with 17 bases remaining between them.

The chain couples TRBV6-1 to TRBJ1-1; D is undetermined. V gave up 0 bases and J gave up 0 bases, with 5 bases separating them. The V gene's germline CDR1 is MNHNS and CDR2 SASEGT. The CDR3 sequence is 14 residues long. CDR3 nucleotides: TGTGCCAGCAGTGAAGCGGATATGAACACTGAAGCTTTCTTT. Encoded protein: CASSEADMNTEAFF.

V and J are TRBV9 and TRBJ1-6; a weak D match, TRBD1 (5 bases). Looked up from germline, CDR1 is SGDLS and CDR2 is YYNGEE. Trimming left V 0 bases short and J 7 bases short, with 11 bases between. CDR3 length: 15 residues. CDR3 DNA sequence: TGTGCCAGCAGCGTAGAAAGGGGTGACAATTCACCCCTCCACTTT. This gives the protein CASSVERGDNSPLHF.

This clonotype was detected a few times. This CDR3 reads CASSSGGVGDQPQHF. CDR3 DNA: TGTGCCAGCAGTAGTGGGGGGGTCGGGGATCAGCCCCAGCATTTT. This sequence joins TRBV7-8 and TRBJ1-5; tentative D call: TRBD1 (5 bases). Germline lookup yields CDR1 SGHVS and CDR2 FQNEAQ. The CDR3 consists of 15 residues. Trimming removed 6 bases from V and 5 bases from J, with 17 bases in between.

This clonotype occurred many times. J is TRBJ2-7 and V is TRBV6-5; 8 bases match TRBD1. V dropped 6 bases and J dropped 1; count of bases not matched to a gene: 5. The CDR3 is made up of 14 amino acids. The germline V gene encodes CDR1 MNHEY and CDR2 SVGAGI. The CDR3 DNA is TGTGCCAGCAGACCTGGACAGGGTTCCTACGAGCAGTACTTC. Its protein product is CASRPGQGSYEQYF.

In this sample, this clonotype turned up once. The conserved final phenylalanine or tryptophan is absent from the CDR3, which likely points to a read error. It is unclear where the CDR3 begins or ends on the DNA, so no DNA is shown, and the CDR3 is as TCRdb lists it. The CDR3 region is CASSLQSGSNQPQRV. The chain combines TRBV11-2 with TRBJ1-5; no check of the table's D call, TRBD1, against the DNA was made. The CDR3 totals 15 residues, both ends included. Germline assignment: CDR1 SGHAT and CDR2 FQNNGV.

This clonotype has just a few counts. The chain carries TRBV20-1 and TRBJ1-5; tentative D call: TRBD1 (6 bases). The CDR3 sequence is 15 residues long. Germline V gene data show CDR1 as DFQATT and CDR2 as SNEGSKA (reference sequence). With 0 bases removed from V and 3 bases from J, the gap between germline ends came to 12 bases. CDR3 coding DNA: TGCAGTGCTAGAGACCACAGGGCCCTCAATCAGCCCCAGCATTTT. Residues: CSARDHRALNQPQHF.

The chain joins TRBV29-1 to TRBJ2-5; maybe TRBD2 (5 bases). V was pared by 2 bases and J by 3 bases, with 13 bases between. Germline V CDR1 and CDR2: SQVTM, ANQGSEA. This CDR3 has 14 residues. The CDR3 protein is CSVEHPGTKETQYF. The CDR3 DNA reads as TGCAGCGTTGAACACCCGGGAACCAAAGAGACCCAGTACTTC.

There are a few counts of this clonotype. The chain employs TRBV12-3 or TRBV12-4 and TRBJ1-2; D perhaps matches TRBD1 (5 bases). This CDR3 region has 12 residues. Trimming cost V 5 bases and J 9 bases, with 13 bases left between them. The CDR3 here is CASSPPGMSYTF. The CDR3 DNA reads TGTGCCAGCAGTCCTCCAGGGATGAGCTACACCTTC.

The V call is TRBV11-2, the J call TRBJ2-2; no clear D gene. Germline assignment: CDR1 SGHAT and CDR2 FQNNGV. The V end lost 3 bases, the J end lost 1 base, and 6 bases lay between the germline ends. The CDR3 sequence is 14 residues long. CDR3 nucleotide sequence: TGTGCCAGCAGCTTGTGGCGGAACACCGGGGAGCTGTTTTTT. It is translated as CASSLWRNTGELFF. Full variable domain (remainder filled in from reference TRBV11-2 and TRBJ2-2): EAGVAQSPRYKIIEKRQSVAFWCNPISGHATLYWYQQILGQGPKLLIQFQNNGVVDDSQLPKDRFSAERLKGVDSTLKIQPAKLEDSAVYLCASSLWRNTGELFFGEGSRLTVL.

The V and J genes are TRBV15 and TRBJ1-1, with D uncertain. V lost 0 bases, J lost 3 bases, and 8 bases lay in between. CDR3 length: 14 amino acids. The germline V gene has CDR1 LNHNV and CDR2 YYDKDF (reference sequence). CDR3 protein: CATSRDWADTEAFF. The CDR3 DNA is TGTGCCACCAGCAGAGATTGGGCCGACACTGAAGCTTTCTTT.